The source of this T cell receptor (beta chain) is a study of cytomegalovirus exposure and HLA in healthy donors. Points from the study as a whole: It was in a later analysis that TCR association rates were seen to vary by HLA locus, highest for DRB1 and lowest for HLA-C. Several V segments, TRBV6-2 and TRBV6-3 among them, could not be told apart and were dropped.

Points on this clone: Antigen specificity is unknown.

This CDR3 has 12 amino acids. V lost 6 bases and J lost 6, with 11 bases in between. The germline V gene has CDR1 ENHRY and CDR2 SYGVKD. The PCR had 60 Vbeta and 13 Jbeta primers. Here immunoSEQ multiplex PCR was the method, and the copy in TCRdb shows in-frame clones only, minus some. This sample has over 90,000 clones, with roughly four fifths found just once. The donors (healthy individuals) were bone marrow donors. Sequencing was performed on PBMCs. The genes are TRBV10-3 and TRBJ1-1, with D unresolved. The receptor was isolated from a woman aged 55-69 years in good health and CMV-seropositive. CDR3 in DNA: TGTGCCATCAGGAACACCGGGGCTGAAGCTTTCTTT. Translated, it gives CAIRNTGAEAFF.